This record covers a single T cell receptor (beta chain). The authors seeded 200,000 CFSE-labeled responder cells together with 200,000 irradiated stimulator cells tagged with violet dye. Sorting after the reaction isolated proliferating CFSE-low CD3+CD4+ and CD3+CD8+ responders. These data are taken from a study of graft-versus-host responses after intestinal transplantation. The CDR3 is 13 residues long. The V and J ends lost 5 bases and 6 bases respectively, with 11 bases between them. CDR1 is LNHDA, CDR2 SQIVND, per germline (reference sequence). Libraries were prepared by immunoSEQ multiplex PCR; TCRdb keeps only in-frame clonotypes and omits some of them. Of 13,000 or so clones in the sample, 35% were seen once.

This chain connects TRBV19 to TRBJ2-4; D not certain. The source is a human patient who received an intestinal transplant. The sequencing here drew on alloreactive CD8+ T cells from a mixed lymphocyte reaction culture, taken before intestinal transplant. Subset here: CFSE-low proliferating T cells sorted from approximately six-day pre-transplant mixed lymphocyte reaction (GvH or HvG direction). The CDR3 here is CASSLRQGNIQYF. DNA for the CDR3: TGTGCCAGTAGTTTACGGCAAGGAAACATTCAGTACTTC.